Sequencing of this T cell receptor (beta chain) was carried out in a study of T-cell memory formation after mild COVID-19. Study-wide context: The TCR clusters were mostly specific to one donor. Overall study findings and caveats: The finding that pre-infection memory included some responding clones suggested that cross-reactive memory joined. Second-wave clones that peaked on day 37 lacked confirmed SARS-CoV-2 specificity. Shrinking CD4+ clones were chiefly CM and EM; CD8+ ones were chiefly EMRA.

As for this clonotype: As yet, its antigen is unknown.

Using its own MiXCR run on the 5' RACE reads, TCRdb lists one record per CDR3 protein. The sample contains roughly 400,000 distinct CDR3 sequences, around 17% of which appear only once. The CDR3 runs 14 residues. Trimming removed 7 bases at V and 2 bases at J, with 15 bases between. Germline V gives CDR1 SGHRS, CDR2 YFSETQ. Input material: PBMCs or a T cell subset sorted from them (not recorded which). The TCR originated in a man aged 18 to 30 who had mild COVID-19 (a few samples of this study predate the infection). Cell type and time point are not known. V is TRBV5-1 and J is TRBJ2-5; no firm D call. This chain's CDR3 is CASRYSTPQETQYF. In DNA form, the CDR3 reads TGCGCCAGCCGATATTCGACCCCTCAAGAGACCCAGTACTTC.